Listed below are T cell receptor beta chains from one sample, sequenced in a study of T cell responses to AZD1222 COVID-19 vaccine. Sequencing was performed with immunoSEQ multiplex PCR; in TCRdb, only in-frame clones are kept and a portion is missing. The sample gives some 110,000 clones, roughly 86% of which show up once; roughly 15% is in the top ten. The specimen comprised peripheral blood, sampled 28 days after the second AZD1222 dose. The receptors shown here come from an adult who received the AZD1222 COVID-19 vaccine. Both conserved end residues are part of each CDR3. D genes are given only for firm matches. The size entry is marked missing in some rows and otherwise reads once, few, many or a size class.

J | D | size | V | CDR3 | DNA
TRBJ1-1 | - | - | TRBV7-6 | CASSLGGARTEAFF | TGTGCCAGCAGCTTAGGAGGGGCTAGGACTGAAGCTTTCTTT
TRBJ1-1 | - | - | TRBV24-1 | CATSDVGGWGTEAFF | TGTGCCACCAGTGATGTAGGCGGATGGGGAACTGAAGCTTTCTTT
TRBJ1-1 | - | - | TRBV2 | CASSDRDTEAFF | TGTGCCAGCAGTGATAGGGACACTGAAGCTTTCTTT
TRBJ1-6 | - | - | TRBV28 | CASSSDRASPPLHF | TGTGCCAGCAGTTCGGACCGGGCCAGTCCACCCCTCCACTTT
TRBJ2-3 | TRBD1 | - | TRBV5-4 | CASSFTGGELTDTQYF | TGTGCCAGCAGCTTTACAGGGGGCGAGCTTACAGATACGCAGTATTTT
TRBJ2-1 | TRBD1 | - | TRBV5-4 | CASSLVGTGKQFF | TGTGCCAGCAGCTTGGTTGGGACAGGGAAGCAGTTCTTC
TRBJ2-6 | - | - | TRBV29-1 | CSVGAGSGANVLTF | TGCAGCGTTGGGGCCGGGTCTGGGGCCAACGTCCTGACTTTC
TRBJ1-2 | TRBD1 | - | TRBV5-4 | CASSTNRDRDSYGYTF | TGTGCCAGCAGCACTAACCGGGACAGGGACTCCTATGGCTACACCTTC
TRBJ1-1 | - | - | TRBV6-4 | CASRARTQSTEAFF | TGTGCCAGCAGGGCCCGGACCCAGAGCACTGAAGCTTTCTTT
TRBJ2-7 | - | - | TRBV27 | CASSLVRGYEQYF | TGTGCCAGCAGTTTAGTCAGGGGTTACGAGCAGTACTTC
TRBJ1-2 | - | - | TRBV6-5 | CASSPTGVDGGYTF | TGTGCCAGCAGCCCCACCGGGGTCGATGGAGGCTACACCTTC
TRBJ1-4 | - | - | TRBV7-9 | CASSLGGSGSNEKLFF | TGTGCCAGCAGCTTAGGAGGGTCCGGGTCTAATGAAAAACTGTTTTTT
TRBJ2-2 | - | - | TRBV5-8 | CASSPGHTNTGELFF | TGTGCCAGCAGCCCCGGACACACGAACACCGGGGAGCTGTTTTTT
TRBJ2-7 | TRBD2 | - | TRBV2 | CASRGRGLAGVREQYF | TGTGCCAGCAGGGGAAGGGGACTAGCGGGAGTGAGGGAGCAGTACTTC
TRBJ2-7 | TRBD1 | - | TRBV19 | CASSILGTGGNEQYF | TGTGCCAGTAGTATACTAGGGACAGGGGGCAACGAGCAGTACTTC
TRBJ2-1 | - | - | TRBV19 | CASNDGVYNEQFF | TGTGCCAGTAACGACGGGGTCTACAATGAGCAGTTCTTC
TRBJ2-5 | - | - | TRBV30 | CAWSFRGSETQYF | TGTGCCTGGAGTTTCAGAGGGAGTGAGACCCAGTACTTC
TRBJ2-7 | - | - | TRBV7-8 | CASSSTVASYEQYF | TGTGCCAGCAGCTCGACAGTCGCCTCCTACGAGCAGTACTTC
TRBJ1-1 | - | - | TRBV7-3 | CASSLLSRGTEAFF | TGTGCCAGCAGCCTCTTAAGCAGGGGAACTGAAGCTTTCTTT
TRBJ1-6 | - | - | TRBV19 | CASCGRGSSYNSPLHF | TGTGCCAGTTGCGGACGGGGGAGCTCCTATAATTCACCCCTCCACTTT
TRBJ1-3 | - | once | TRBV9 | CASKRSLSQGGNTIYF | TGTGCCAGCAAACGTTCGCTAAGTCAGGGGGGAAACACCATATATTTT
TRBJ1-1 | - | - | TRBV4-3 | CASSQDRGTAFF | TGCGCCAGCAGCCAAGACCGGGGGACAGCTTTCTTT
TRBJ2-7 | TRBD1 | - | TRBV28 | CASSSLRDRGSEQYF | TGTGCCAGCAGTTCGCTCCGGGACAGGGGATCCGAGCAGTACTTC
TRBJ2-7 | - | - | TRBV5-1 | CASSLGRASYEQYF | TGCGCCAGCAGCTTGGGCAGGGCCTCCTACGAGCAGTACTTC
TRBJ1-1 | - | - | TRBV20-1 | CSASLDGHMNTEAFF | TGCAGTGCTAGTCTGGACGGACATATGAACACTGAAGCTTTCTTT
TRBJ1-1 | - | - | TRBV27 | CASSPTTGNEAFF | TGTGCCAGCAGTCCCACTACAGGGAATGAAGCTTTCTTT
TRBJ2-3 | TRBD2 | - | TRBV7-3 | CASRPPGLATDTQYF | TGTGCCAGCAGGCCCCCGGGACTAGCAACAGATACGCAGTATTTT
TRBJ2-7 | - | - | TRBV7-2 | CASSLGLPEQYF | TGTGCCAGCAGCCTGGGACTTCCAGAGCAGTACTTC
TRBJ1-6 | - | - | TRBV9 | CASSVGPNSPLHF | TGTGCCAGCAGCGTAGGCCCCAATTCACCCCTCCACTTT
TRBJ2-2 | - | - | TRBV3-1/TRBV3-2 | CASRQEGGTGELFF | TGTGCCAGCAGACAGGAGGGGGGGACCGGGGAGCTGTTTTTT
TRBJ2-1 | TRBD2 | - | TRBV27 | CASSLGGRALYNEQFF | TGTGCCAGCAGTTTAGGTGGGAGGGCCCTCTACAATGAGCAGTTCTTC
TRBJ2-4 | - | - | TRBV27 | CASSLSSRTVLAKNIQYF | TGTGCCAGCAGTTTATCCTCAAGGACAGTCCTAGCCAAAAACATTCAGTACTTC
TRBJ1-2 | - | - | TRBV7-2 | CASSFGGRNYGYTF | TGTGCCAGCAGCTTCGGGGGACGCAACTATGGCTACACCTTC
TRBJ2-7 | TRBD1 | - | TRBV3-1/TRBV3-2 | CASTKPNRGQGAFRSYEQYF | TGTGCCAGCACCAAGCCAAATAGGGGACAGGGGGCATTCAGGAGCTACGAGCAGTACTTC
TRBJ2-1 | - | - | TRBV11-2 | CASSLFPTTTYNEQFF | TGTGCCAGCAGCTTATTCCCCACGACAACCTACAATGAGCAGTTCTTC
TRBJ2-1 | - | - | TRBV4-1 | CASSPGLTEYNEQFF | TGCGCCAGCAGCCCCGGCCTAACGGAGTACAATGAGCAGTTCTTC
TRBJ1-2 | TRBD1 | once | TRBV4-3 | CASSRDRASNYGYTF | TGCGCCAGCAGCAGGGACAGGGCTTCTAACTATGGCTACACCTTC
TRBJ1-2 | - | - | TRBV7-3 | CARLGGAEGYTF | TGTGCCAGACTGGGGGGGGCCGAAGGCTACACCTTC
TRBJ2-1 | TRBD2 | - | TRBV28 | CASSSSGSRYEQFF | TGTGCCAGCAGTTCCAGCGGGAGTAGATATGAGCAGTTCTTC
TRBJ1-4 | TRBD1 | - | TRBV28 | CASWDRGVEKLFF | TGTGCCAGCTGGGACAGGGGGGTTGAAAAACTGTTTTTT
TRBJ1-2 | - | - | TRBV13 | CASIPRANSNYGYTF | TGTGCCAGCATCCCGAGGGCCAATTCTAACTATGGCTACACCTTC
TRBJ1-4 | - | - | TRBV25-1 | CASSDRTAELEKLFF | TGTGCCAGCAGCGACCGGACAGCTGAACTTGAAAAACTGTTTTTT
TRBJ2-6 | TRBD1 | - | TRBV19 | CASNNRGRSGANVLTF | TGTGCCAGTAATAACAGGGGGCGCTCTGGGGCCAACGTCCTGACTTTC
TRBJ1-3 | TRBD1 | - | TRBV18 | CASSPSRTGTGGNTIYF | TGTGCCAGCTCACCATCTCGGACAGGCACAGGAGGAAACACCATATATTTT
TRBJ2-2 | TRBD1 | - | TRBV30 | CAWSVPGTVNTGELFF | TGTGCCTGGAGTGTCCCCGGGACAGTTAACACCGGGGAGCTGTTTTTT
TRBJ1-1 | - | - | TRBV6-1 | CASSELRVGDTEAFF | TGTGCCAGCAGTGAACTCAGGGTCGGGGACACTGAAGCTTTCTTT
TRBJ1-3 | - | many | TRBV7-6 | CASSLTWVSGNTIYF | TGTGCCAGCAGCTTAACATGGGTGTCTGGAAACACCATATATTTT